This TCR beta chain was found in a study of long-term antiretroviral therapy in people with HIV. Germline V gene sequence: CDR1 KGHSH, CDR2 LQKENI. V was cut by 6 bases and J by 4 bases, with 18 bases left in between. There are 15 residues in the CDR3. Samples were assayed with immunoSEQ v3.0 at survey level. The data were produced by immunoSEQ multiplex PCR, yet TCRdb's version contains in-frame clones alone and is incomplete. Of about 20,000 clones in the sample, 86% were seen once. This TCR was sampled from a man aged 40-55 years with HIV. V gene TRBV18 combines with J gene TRBJ1-1; perhaps TRBD1 as D (5 bases). Material: unsorted PBMCs, obtained 0.5 years after starting antiretroviral therapy. The CDR3, as DNA: TGTGCCAGCTCGCCGCGGGGCAGGGCGGGCACTGAAGCTTTCTTT. Residues: CASSPRGRAGTEAFF.